Listed below are T cell receptor beta chains from one sample, sequenced in a study of regulatory T cells in long-lasting Graves disease. TCRdb fed the multiplex PCR reads into MiXCR, producing one record per CDR3 protein. The table has more than 300,000 distinct CDR3 sequences, roughly 16% seen once. Sample: peripheral blood mononuclear cells (PBMCs), taken at new diagnosis, from a patient treated with antithyroid drugs. These receptors originate from a female donor with Graves disease. Each CDR3 is given without its conserved first and last residue. A D gene is named only where the DNA matches it firmly. Expanded clones get a size class; other rows say once, few or many, or leave the size out.

. | TRBD1 | TRBV6-1 | 14 | ASRDNRGWNTGELF
few | . | TRBV4-1 | 14 | ASSQSDGGIRTEAF
many | TRBD2 | TRBV7-2 | 14 | ASSLAGGGAGEAQY
few | TRBD2 | TRBV19 | 12 | ASTSGRGSGEQY
many | . | TRBV6-1 | 10 | ASWTLNQPQH
many | TRBD1 | TRBV7-2 | 13 | ASSSWTGTLNEQF
many | . | TRBV7-9 | 14 | ASSLEFRGLHTEAF
many | . | TRBV11-2 | 9 | ASSGGNEQY
. | TRBD1 | TRBV5-1 | 14 | ASSFWTGVGTGELF
many | . | TRBV6-1 | 14 | ASKLGRGHGTGELF
many | . | TRBV12-3/TRBV12-4 | 9 | ASSLGRTYT
many | . | TRBV12-5 | 12 | ASGWGLVDTEAF
many | TRBD1 | TRBV29-1 | 14 | SVGGSQGAFYNEQF
many | . | TRBV11-2 | 12 | ASIPGHRDTEAF
many | . | TRBV12-3/TRBV12-4 | 13 | ASSPTRLMNTEAF
. | . | TRBV4-3 | 11 | ASSQIKSYEQY
many | TRBD1 | TRBV13 | 11 | ASSPWDRDEQY
. | TRBD2 | TRBV5-6 | 14 | ASTEIDGRTYNEQF
. | . | TRBV25-1 | 14 | ASSEGGLLNQETQY
. | TRBD1 | TRBV7-2 | 13 | ASSLSEGANSPLH
many | TRBD1 | TRBV5-8 | 13 | ASSGVGQGVQPQH
many | . | TRBV5-4 | 12 | ASSLRVVEYGYT
. | . | TRBV29-1 | 12 | SVGGPSSYNEQF
many | . | TRBV7-9 | 14 | ASSQPSRRTRETQY
many | TRBD1 | TRBV6-2/TRBV6-3 | 12 | ASSYGQGPGELF
many | . | TRBV20-1 | 12 | SASRGGVNTEAF
once | TRBD2 | TRBV12-3/TRBV12-4 | 14 | ASRWGGTRFGGELF
. | . | TRBV6-2/TRBV6-3 | 12 | ASRGESDTGELF
many | TRBD2 | TRBV20-1 | 11 | SAGTSGKYEQY
few | TRBD1 | TRBV27 | 14 | ASSELGTVNRLEQY
many | . | TRBV20-1 | 12 | SARVPRSGNTIY
many | . | TRBV29-1 | 11 | SVEGQERETQY
many | TRBD2 | TRBV20-1 | 13 | SVGEIAGLTYEQY
few | . | TRBV18 | 13 | ASSPVKGRADTQY
. | TRBD1 | TRBV19 | 15 | ASRLGSGTGDQETQY
many | TRBD1 | TRBV4-1 | 16 | ASSPLAGQGALNTEAF
few | . | TRBV10-3 | 12 | AISESAEYYGYT
many | . | TRBV12-3/TRBV12-4 | 13 | ASSLVRGRYNEQF
many | . | TRBV30 | 9 | AWSVAETQY
. | . | TRBV7-9 | 13 | ASSSDSASPYEQY
many | . | TRBV20-1 | 11 | SASAEVNSPLH
many | TRBD2 | TRBV7-6 | 15 | ASSLPPGEGNLWVQF
many | . | TRBV6-4 | 12 | ASSDVGWGQPQH
. | TRBD1 | TRBV18 | 11 | ASNPGQNNEQF
many | . | TRBV28 | 8 | ANRVQVYT
. | TRBD2 | TRBV9 | 12 | ASTLAGGVGEQF
. | . | TRBV27 | 12 | ASSLSVQWTEAF
few | . | TRBV20-1 | 13 | SATPISRDIKGYT
many | . | TRBV24-1 | 11 | ATSDPTGETQY
few | . | TRBV4-1 | 17 | ASSQDGHTAHGGNTEAF
many | . | TRBV28 | 13 | ASTPSVGANNEQF
many | . | TRBV12-3/TRBV12-4 | 17 | ASSLFHLLFSSYNSPLH
many | . | TRBV2 | 13 | ASSGTGQVGSPLH
many | . | TRBV11-2 | 14 | ASTLGVSGDGYGYT
few | . | TRBV2 | 9 | ASNREPCYT
. | . | TRBV4-1 | 15 | ASSQGQGSRHNQPQH
. | . | TRBV20-1 | 11 | SASSLAKNIQC